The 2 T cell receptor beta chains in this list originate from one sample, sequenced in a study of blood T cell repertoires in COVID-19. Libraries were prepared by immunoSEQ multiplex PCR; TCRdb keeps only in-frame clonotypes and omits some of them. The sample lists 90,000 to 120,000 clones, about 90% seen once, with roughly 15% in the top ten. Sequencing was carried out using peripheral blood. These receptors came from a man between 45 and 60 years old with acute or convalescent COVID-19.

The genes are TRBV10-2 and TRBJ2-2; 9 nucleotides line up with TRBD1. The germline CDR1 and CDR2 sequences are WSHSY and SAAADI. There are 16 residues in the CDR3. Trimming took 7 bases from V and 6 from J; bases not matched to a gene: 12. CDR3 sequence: CASTAPGTGRAGELFF. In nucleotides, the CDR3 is TGCGCCAGCACTGCCCCCGGGACAGGGAGGGCCGGGGAGCTGTTTTTT.

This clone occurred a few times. This CDR3 reads CAWSTGQAIEAFF. The CDR3 DNA sequence: TGTGCCTGGAGTACCGGACAGGCGATTGAAGCTTTCTTT. V is TRBV30 and J is TRBJ1-1; TRBD1 agrees at 7 bases. V lost 2 bases to trimming and J lost 7 bases; unmatched junction nucleotides: 7. The CDR3 extends over 13 amino acids. CDR1 GTSNPN and CDR2 SVGIG come from the germline V gene (reference sequence).